Following are 13 T cell receptor beta chains from one sample sequenced in a study of pediatric ulcerative colitis. This table comes from immunoSEQ multiplex PCR, and its TCRdb copy is limited to in-frame clones, with some not included. The table has 50,000 to 65,000 clones, 70% to 90% seen once. Sequenced material: blood. The source of these receptors is a boy younger than 18 with severe ulcerative colitis.

V gene TRBV19 combines with J gene TRBJ2-6; D remains unclear. Trimming shortened V by 5 bases and J by 3 bases, and 8 bases separated the two germline ends. CDR3 length: 14 residues. The V gene's germline CDR1 is LNHDA and CDR2 SQIVND (reference sequence). The CDR3 reads CASSPGYGANVLTF. CDR3 DNA: TGTGCCAGTAGTCCAGGTTATGGGGCCAACGTCCTGACTTTC.

This clone was seen only once. The chain couples TRBV4-1 to TRBJ2-2; D is unresolved. Germline CDR1 and CDR2: MGHRA and YSYEKL. V was trimmed by 3 bases and J by 6 bases, leaving 20 bases between them. The CDR3 spans 17 residues. The CDR3 loop is CASSQTNTSPGAGELFF. Here the CDR3 DNA reads TGCGCCAGCAGCCAGACGAATACCTCCCCGGGTGCCGGGGAGCTGTTTTTT.

The V gene is TRBV13, the J gene TRBJ2-1, with no clear D. The CDR3 spans 12 residues. The germline V gene encodes CDR1 PRHDT and CDR2 FYEKMQ (reference sequence). The V gene lost 3 bases and the J gene lost 10 bases, with 10 bases spanning the gap. The CDR3 DNA reads TGTGCCAGCAGCTTTTCTGCGAGCGAGCAGTTCTTC. Its protein product is CASSFSASEQFF.

The gene calls are TRBV18 and TRBJ2-2; 11 nucleotides match TRBD2. CDR3 length: 15 amino acids. With V trimmed by 3 bases and J by 6 bases, 3 bases remained unmatched. Germline V gene data show CDR1 as KGHSH and CDR2 as LQKENI. CDR3 sequence reads: CASSPSLAGAGELFF. In nucleotides, the CDR3 is TGTGCCAGCTCACCCTCACTAGCGGGAGCCGGGGAGCTGTTTTTT.

In its sample, this clone was seen once. The CDR3 is CASSASTSGISYEQYF. In DNA, the CDR3 is TGTGCCAGTAGTGCCTCGACTAGCGGGATCTCCTACGAGCAGTACTTC. The V and J genes are TRBV19 and TRBJ2-7, with 11 positions matching TRBD2. V gave up 5 bases and J gave up 0 bases; unmatched junction bases: 6. Per the germline V gene, CDR1 is LNHDA and CDR2 is SQIVND (reference sequence). This CDR3 has 16 residues.

The CDR3 nucleotides read TGTGCCAGCAGGGGAAAATGGGGGGGCACCGGGGAGCTGTTTTTT. It is translated as CASRGKWGGTGELFF. The rearrangement links TRBV7-2 to TRBJ2-2; 7 bases fit TRBD2. This CDR3 has 15 amino acids. V was clipped by 6 bases and J by 4 bases; unmatched bases: 8. The V gene's germline CDR1 is SGHTA and CDR2 FQGNSA.

The chain couples TRBV11-2 to TRBJ2-2; a weak D match, TRBD1 (5 bases). Between the trimmed V and J ends, which lost 2 bases and 5 bases, there was a span of 6 bases. This CDR3 is 13 amino acids long. CDR1 is SGHAT and CDR2 is FQNNGV in the germline V gene. The chain's CDR3 is CASSLRGTGELFF. For the CDR3, the DNA is TGTGCCAGCAGCTTAAGGGGTACCGGGGAGCTGTTTTTT.

V and J are TRBV27 and TRBJ1-1, with D perhaps matching TRBD1 (6 bases). Germline CDR1 and CDR2: MNHEY and SMNVEV (reference sequence). The ends were cut back, 6 bases at V and 2 bases at J, with 16 bases in the middle. This CDR3 is 15 amino acids long. The CDR3 DNA reads as TGTGCCAGCAGCCCCTGGGGGGCCGGAAACACTGAAGCTTTCTTT. This codes for CASSPWGAGNTEAFF.

The J gene is TRBJ1-3, the V gene TRBV7-2; D unclear. This CDR3 spans 16 amino acids. Trimming removed 0 bases from V and 0 bases from J, with 9 bases in between. The germline V gene encodes CDR1 SGHTA and CDR2 FQGNSA. CDR3 loop: CASSLADPASGNTIYF. CDR3 nucleotides: TGTGCCAGCAGCTTAGCGGACCCTGCCTCTGGAAACACCATATATTTT.

The gene calls are TRBV7-3 and TRBJ2-1; D tentatively reads TRBD1 or TRBD2 (5 bases each). V lost 1 base to trimming and J lost 6 bases, with 16 bases between them. The CDR3 totals 16 residues. Looked up from germline, CDR1 is SGHTA and CDR2 is FQGTGA. This chain's CDR3 is CASSLSRDRNPNEQFF. CDR3 nucleotides: TGTGCCAGCAGCTTAAGCAGGGACCGGAACCCCAATGAGCAGTTCTTC.

The chain carries TRBV19 and TRBJ2-7, with 10 bases aligning to TRBD2. After removal of 7 bases from V and 5 bases from J, the junction contained 8 bases not matched to a gene. This CDR3 region has 14 residues. Germline CDR1 reads LNHDA; CDR2 reads SQIVND (reference sequence). CDR3 loop: CASTRLAGTDEQYF. The CDR3, as DNA: TGTGCCAGTACCCGACTAGCGGGTACCGACGAGCAGTACTTC.

The CDR3 nucleotides are TGTGCCAGCAGTGTTTTCGGAGGGCCAGAGACCCAGTACTTC. Amino acid sequence: CASSVFGGPETQYF. The chain uses TRBV6-5 and TRBJ2-5; D possibly corresponds to TRBD2 (6 bases). Deletions cut 5 bases from V and 4 bases from J, with 14 bases between. Germline CDR1 is MNHEY and CDR2 is SVGAGI. There are 14 residues in the CDR3.

The chain uses TRBV7-2 and TRBJ2-1; D might be TRBD2 (5 bases). CDR1 is SGHTA and CDR2 is FQGNSA in the germline V gene. This CDR3 region has 15 residues. Trimming stripped 5 bases from V and 6 bases from J, with 17 bases between. The CDR3 is CASSLDAGGPNEQFF. The CDR3 bases are TGTGCCAGCAGCCTGGACGCCGGAGGCCCCAATGAGCAGTTCTTC.